Sequencing of this T cell receptor beta chain was carried out in a study of T cells in localized non-small cell lung cancer. Study-wide points: A median of roughly 57 clones ranked among the top 100 in tumor appeared in adjacent lung.

The ends were cut back, 4 bases at V and 0 bases at J, with 20 bases in the middle. Per the germline V gene, CDR1 is SGHDT and CDR2 is YYEEEE. The CDR3 totals 17 residues. The data were produced by immunoSEQ multiplex PCR, yet TCRdb's version contains in-frame clones alone and is incomplete. Here the sample spans roughly 39,000 clones, 75% to 95% being singletons. Concerning this clone itself: Its target is not known.

The sequencing here drew on PBMCs, taken before any cancer treatment. This chain joins TRBV5-6 and TRBJ2-7, with D tentatively TRBD1 (6 bases). This receptor was identified in a woman between 35 and 75 years old with stage II lung adenocarcinoma. Here the CDR3 reads CASSGFLTGFGSYEQYF. The CDR3 bases are TGTGCCAGCAGCGGGTTCTTGACAGGTTTCGGCTCCTACGAGCAGTACTTC.